The source of this T cell receptor beta chain is a study of T-cell reconstitution after alpha-beta-depleted transplantation in children. This clonotype was counted a few times. The germline V gene has CDR1 SGHTA and CDR2 FQGNSA. CDR3 size: 11 residues. The V end lost 4 bases, the J end lost 8 bases, and 6 bases lay between the germline ends. TCRbeta library construction was performed incorporating unique molecular identifiers. TCRdb independently ran MiXCR on the PCR reads; one entry per CDR3 protein. Counted here are roughly 500,000 distinct CDR3 sequences, over 25% occurring once; the ten biggest clones make up 2% to 3%.

The rearrangement joins TRBV7-2 to TRBJ2-1; D gene unclear. The source material was PBMCs from the stem cell graft donor, sampled from the stem cell graft. The TCR was taken from a human donor who donated a stem cell graft to a child with aplastic anemia. The CDR3 is CASSSYDEQFF. The CDR3 region has the DNA TGTGCCAGCAGCTCCTATGATGAGCAGTTCTTC. The full variable domain, rest sourced from reference TRBV7-2 and TRBJ2-1, is GAGVSQSPSNKVTEKGKDVELRCDPISGHTALYWYRQSLGQGLEFLIYFQGNSAPDKSGLPSDRFSAERTGGSVSTLTIQRTQQEDSAVYLCASSSYDEQFFGPGTRLTVL.